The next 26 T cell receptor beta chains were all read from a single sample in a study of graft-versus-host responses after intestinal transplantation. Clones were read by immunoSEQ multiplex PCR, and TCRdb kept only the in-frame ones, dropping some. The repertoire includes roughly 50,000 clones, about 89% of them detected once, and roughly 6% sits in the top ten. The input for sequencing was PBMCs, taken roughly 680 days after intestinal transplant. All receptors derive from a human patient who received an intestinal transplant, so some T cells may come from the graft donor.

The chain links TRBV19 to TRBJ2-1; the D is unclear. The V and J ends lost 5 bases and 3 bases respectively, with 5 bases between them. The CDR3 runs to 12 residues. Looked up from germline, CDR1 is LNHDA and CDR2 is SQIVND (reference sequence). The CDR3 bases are TGTGCCAGTAGTTACCACTACAATGAGCAGTTCTTC. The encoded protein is CASSYHYNEQFF.

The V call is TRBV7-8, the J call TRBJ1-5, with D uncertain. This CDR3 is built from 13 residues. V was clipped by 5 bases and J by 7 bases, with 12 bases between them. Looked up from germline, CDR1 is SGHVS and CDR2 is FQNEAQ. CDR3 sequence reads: CASSADTHQPQHF. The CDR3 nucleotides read TGTGCCAGCAGCGCCGACACTCACCAGCCCCAGCATTTT. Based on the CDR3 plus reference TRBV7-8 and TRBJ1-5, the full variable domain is GAGVSQSPRYKVAKRGQDVALRCDPISGHVSLFWYQQALGQGPEFLTYFQNEAQLDKSGLPSDRFFAERPEGSVSTLKIQRTQQEDSAVYLCASSADTHQPQHFGDGTRLSIL.

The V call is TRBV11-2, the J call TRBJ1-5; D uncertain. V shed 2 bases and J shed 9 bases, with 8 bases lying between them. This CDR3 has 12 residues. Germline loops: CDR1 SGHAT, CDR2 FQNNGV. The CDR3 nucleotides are TGTGCCAGCAGCTTATGGGGAGGGCCCCAGCATTTT. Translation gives CASSLWGGPQHF.

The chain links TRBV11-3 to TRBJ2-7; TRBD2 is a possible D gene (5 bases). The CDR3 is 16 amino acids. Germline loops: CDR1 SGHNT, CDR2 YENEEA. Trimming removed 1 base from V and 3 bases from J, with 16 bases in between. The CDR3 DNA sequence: TGTGCCAGCAGCTTAGGTCTAGCTTTCTTTATCTACGAGCAGTACTTC. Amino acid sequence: CASSLGLAFFIYEQYF. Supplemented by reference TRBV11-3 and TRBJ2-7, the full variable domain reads EAGVVQSPRYKIIEKKQPVAFWCNPISGHNTLYWYLQNLGQGPELLIRYENEEAVDDSQLPKDRFSAERLKGVDSTLKIQPAELGDSAVYLCASSLGLAFFIYEQYFGPGTRLTVT.

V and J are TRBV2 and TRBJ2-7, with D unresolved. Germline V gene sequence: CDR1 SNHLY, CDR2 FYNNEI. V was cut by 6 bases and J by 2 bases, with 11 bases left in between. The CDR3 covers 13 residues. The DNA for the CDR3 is TGTGCCAGCAGACGGACCGGTGCCTACGAGCAGTACTTC. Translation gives CASRRTGAYEQYF.

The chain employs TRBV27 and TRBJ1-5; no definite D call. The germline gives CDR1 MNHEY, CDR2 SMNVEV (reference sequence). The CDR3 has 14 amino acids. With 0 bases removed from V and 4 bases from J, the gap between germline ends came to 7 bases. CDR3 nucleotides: TGTGCCAGCAGTTTATCCAACTTAAATCAGCCCCAGCATTTT. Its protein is CASSLSNLNQPQHF.

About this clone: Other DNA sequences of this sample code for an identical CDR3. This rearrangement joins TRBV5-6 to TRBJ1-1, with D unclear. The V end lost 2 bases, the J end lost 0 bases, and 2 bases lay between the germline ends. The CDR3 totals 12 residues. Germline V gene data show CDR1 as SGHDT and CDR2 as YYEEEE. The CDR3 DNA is TGTGCCAGCAGCTTAGTGAACACTGAAGCTTTCTTT. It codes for CASSLVNTEAFF.

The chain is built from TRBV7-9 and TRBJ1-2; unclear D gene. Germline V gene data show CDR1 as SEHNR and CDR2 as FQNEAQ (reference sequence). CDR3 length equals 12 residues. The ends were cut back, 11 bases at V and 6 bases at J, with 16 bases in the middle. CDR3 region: CAVPFKRDGYTF. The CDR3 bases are TGTGCCGTTCCATTTAAACGGGATGGCTACACCTTC.

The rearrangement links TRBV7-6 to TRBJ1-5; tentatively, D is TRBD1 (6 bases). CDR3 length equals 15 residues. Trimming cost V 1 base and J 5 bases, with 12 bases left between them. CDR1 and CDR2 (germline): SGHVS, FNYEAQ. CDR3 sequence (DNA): TGTGCCAGCAGCTTAGAAGACAGGCCCGATCAGCCCCAGCATTTT. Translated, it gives CASSLEDRPDQPQHF.

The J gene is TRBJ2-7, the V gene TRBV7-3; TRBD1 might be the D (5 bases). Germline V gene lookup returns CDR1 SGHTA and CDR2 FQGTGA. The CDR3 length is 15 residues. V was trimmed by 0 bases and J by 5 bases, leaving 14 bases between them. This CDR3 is CASSLTQARTHEQYF. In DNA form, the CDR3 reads TGTGCCAGCAGCTTAACCCAGGCCAGGACACACGAGCAGTACTTC.

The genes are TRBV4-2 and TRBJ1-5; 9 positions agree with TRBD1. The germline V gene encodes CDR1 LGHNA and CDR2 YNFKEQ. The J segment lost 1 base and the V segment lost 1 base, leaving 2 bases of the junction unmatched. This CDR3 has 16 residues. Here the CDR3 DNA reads TGTGCCAGCAGCCAAGCCGGGACAGGGAGCAATCAGCCCCAGCATTTT. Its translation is CASSQAGTGSNQPQHF.

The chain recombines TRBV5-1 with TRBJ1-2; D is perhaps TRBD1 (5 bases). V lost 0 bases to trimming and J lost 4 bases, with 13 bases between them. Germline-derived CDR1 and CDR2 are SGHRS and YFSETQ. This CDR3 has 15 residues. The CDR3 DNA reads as TGCGCCAGCAGCTTGGGACCGGACATTATCTATGGCTACACCTTC. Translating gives CASSLGPDIIYGYTF.

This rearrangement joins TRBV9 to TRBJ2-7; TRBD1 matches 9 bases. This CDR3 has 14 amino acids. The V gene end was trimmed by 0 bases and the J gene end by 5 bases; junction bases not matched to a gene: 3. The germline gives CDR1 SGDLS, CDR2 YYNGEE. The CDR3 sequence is CASSVATGGNEQYF. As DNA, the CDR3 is TGTGCCAGCAGCGTAGCGACAGGGGGAAACGAGCAGTACTTC.

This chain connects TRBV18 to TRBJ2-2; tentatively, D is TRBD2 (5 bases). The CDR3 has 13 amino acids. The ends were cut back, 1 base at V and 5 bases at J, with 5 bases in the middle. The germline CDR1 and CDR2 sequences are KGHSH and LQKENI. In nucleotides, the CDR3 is TGTGCCAGCTCACCACAGCGGACCGGGGAGCTGTTTTTT. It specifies CASSPQRTGELFF.

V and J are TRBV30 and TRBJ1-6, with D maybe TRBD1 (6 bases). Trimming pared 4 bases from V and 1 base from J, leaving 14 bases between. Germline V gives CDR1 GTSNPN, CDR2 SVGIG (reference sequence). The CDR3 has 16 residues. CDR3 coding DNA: TGTGCCTGGACCAAGGGGGGGCTGTCCTATAATTCACCCCTCCACTTT. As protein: CAWTKGGLSYNSPLHF. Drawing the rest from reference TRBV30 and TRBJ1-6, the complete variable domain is SQTIHQWPATLVQPVGSPLSLECTVEGTSNPNLYWYRQAAGRGLQLLFYSVGIGQISSEVPQNLSASRPQDRQFILSSKKLLLSDSGFYLCAWTKGGLSYNSPLHFGNGTRLTVT.

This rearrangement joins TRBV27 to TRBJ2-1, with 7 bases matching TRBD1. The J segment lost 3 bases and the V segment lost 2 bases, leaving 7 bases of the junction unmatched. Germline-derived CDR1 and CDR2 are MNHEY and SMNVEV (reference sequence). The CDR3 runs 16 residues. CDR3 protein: CASSLEGAAYYNEQFF. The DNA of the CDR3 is TGTGCCAGCAGTTTAGAGGGGGCCGCTTACTACAATGAGCAGTTCTTC.

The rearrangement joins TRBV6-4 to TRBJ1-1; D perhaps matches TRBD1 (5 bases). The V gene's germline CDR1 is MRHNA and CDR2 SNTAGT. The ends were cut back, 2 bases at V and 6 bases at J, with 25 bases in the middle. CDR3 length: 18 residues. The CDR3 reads CASSDPGRMSGPVSEAFF. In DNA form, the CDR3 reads TGTGCCAGCAGTGACCCGGGGCGAATGTCAGGACCCGTTTCTGAAGCTTTCTTT.

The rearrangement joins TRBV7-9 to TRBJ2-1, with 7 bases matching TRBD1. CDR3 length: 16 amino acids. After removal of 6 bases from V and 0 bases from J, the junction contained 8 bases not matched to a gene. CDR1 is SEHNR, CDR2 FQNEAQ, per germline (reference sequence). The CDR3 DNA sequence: TGTGCCAGCAGTCCGACAGGGACCTACTCCTACAATGAGCAGTTCTTC. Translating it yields CASSPTGTYSYNEQFF. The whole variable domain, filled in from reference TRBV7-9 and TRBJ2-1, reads DTGVSQNPRHKITKRGQNVTFRCDPISEHNRLYWYRQTLGQGPEFLTYFQNEAQLEKSRLLSDRFSAERPKGSFSTLEIQRTEQGDSAMYLCASSPTGTYSYNEQFFGPGTRLTVL.

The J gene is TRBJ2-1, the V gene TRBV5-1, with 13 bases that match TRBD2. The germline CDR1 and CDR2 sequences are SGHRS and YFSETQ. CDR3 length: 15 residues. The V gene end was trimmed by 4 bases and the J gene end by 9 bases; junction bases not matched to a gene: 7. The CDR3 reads CASSPTSGGAGEQFF. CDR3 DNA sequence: TGCGCCAGCAGCCCAACTAGCGGGGGGGCCGGTGAGCAGTTCTTC.

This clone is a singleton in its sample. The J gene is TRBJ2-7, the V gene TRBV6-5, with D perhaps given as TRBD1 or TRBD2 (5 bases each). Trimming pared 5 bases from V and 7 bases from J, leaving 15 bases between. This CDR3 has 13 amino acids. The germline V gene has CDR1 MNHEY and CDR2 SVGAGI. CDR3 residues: CASSPRGDGEQYF. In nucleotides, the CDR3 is TGTGCCAGCAGTCCGCGAGGGGATGGGGAGCAGTACTTC.

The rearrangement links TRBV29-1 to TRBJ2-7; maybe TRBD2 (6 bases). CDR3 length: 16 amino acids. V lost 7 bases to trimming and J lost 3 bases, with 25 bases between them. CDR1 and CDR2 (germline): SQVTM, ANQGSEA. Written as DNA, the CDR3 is TGCAGCGCCATCACAAAGGGGACCCCGCGGGACTACGAGCAGTACTTC. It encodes CSAITKGTPRDYEQYF.

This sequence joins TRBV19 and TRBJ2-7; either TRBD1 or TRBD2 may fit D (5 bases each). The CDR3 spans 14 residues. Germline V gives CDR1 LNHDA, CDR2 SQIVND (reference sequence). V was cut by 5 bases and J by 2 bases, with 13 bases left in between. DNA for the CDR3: TGTGCCAGTAGTCATGGGACGGGGACCTACGAGCAGTACTTC. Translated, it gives CASSHGTGTYEQYF. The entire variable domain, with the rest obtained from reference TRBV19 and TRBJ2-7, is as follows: DGGITQSPKYLFRKEGQNVTLSCEQNLNHDAMYWYRQDPGQGLRLIYYSQIVNDFQKGDIAEGYSVSREKKESFPLTVTSAQKNPTAFYLCASSHGTGTYEQYFGPGTRLTVT.

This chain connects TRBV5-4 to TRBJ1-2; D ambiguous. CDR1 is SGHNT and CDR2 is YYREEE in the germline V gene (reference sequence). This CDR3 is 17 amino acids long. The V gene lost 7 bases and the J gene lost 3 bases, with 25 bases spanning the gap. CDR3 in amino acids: CASSLWRPLYPYYGYTF. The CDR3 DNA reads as TGTGCCAGCTCACTCTGGCGGCCCCTCTACCCCTACTATGGCTACACCTTC. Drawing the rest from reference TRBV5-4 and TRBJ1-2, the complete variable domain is ETGVTQSPTHLIKTRGQQVTLRCSSQSGHNTVSWYQQALGQGPQFIFQYYREEENGRGNFPPRFSGLQFPNYSSELNVNALELDDSALYLCASSLWRPLYPYYGYTFGSGTRLTVV.

The chain's CDR3 is CASSKGQVDGYTF. The CDR3 nucleotides are TGTGCCAGCAGCAAGGGACAGGTCGATGGCTACACCTTC. J is TRBJ1-2 and V is TRBV7-8, with 8 bases lining up with TRBD1. Trimming took 5 bases from V and 6 from J; bases not matched to a gene: 5. Germline-derived CDR1 and CDR2 are SGHVS and FQNEAQ. This CDR3 is built from 13 residues. The variable domain in full, with the rest retrieved from reference TRBV7-8 and TRBJ1-2, is GAGVSQSPRYKVAKRGQDVALRCDPISGHVSLFWYQQALGQGPEFLTYFQNEAQLDKSGLPSDRFFAERPEGSVSTLKIQRTQQEDSAVYLCASSKGQVDGYTFGSGTRLTVV.

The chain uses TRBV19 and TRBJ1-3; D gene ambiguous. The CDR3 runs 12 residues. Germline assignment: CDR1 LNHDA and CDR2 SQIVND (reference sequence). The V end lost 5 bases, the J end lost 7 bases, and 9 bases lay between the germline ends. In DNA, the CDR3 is TGTGCCAGTAGTTGGGATACGAACACCATATATTTT. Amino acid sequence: CASSWDTNTIYF.

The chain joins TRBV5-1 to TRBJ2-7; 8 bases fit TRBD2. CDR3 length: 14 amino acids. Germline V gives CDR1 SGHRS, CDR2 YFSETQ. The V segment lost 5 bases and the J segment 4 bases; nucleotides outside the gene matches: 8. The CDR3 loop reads CASRAGTSGYEQYF. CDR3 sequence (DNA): TGCGCCAGCAGGGCCGGAACTAGCGGTTACGAGCAGTACTTC.